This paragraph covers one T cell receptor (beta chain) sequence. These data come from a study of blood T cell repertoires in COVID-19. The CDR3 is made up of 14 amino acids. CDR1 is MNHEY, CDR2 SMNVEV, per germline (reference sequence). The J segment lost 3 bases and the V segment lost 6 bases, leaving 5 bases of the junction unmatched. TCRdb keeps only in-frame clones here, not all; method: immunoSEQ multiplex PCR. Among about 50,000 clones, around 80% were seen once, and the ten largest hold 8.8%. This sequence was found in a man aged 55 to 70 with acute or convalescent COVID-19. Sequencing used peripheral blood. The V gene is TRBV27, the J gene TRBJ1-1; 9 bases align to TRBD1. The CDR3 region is CASRSTGGYTEAFF. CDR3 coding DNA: TGTGCCAGCAGATCCACAGGGGGCTACACTGAAGCTTTCTTT.